Listed below are T cell receptor beta chains from one sample, sequenced in a study of blood T cell repertoires in COVID-19. Measured with immunoSEQ multiplex PCR; TCRdb has only the in-frame clones, and not every one. Of 230,000 or so clones listed, around 82% are singletons. Sequencing was performed on peripheral blood. The receptors here all came from a man over 45 with active or convalescent COVID-19. Both conserved end residues are part of each CDR3. The order of the fields is clone size, D gene, J gene, V gene, CDR3 length, CDR3 DNA, CDR3 protein. A D gene is named only where the DNA matches it firmly. Clone size is given for some rows only: seen once, a few or many times, or a class if the clone is expanded.

>NA|NA|TRBJ1-5|TRBV3-1/TRBV3-2|15
TGTGCCAGCAGCCAAGACTGGACAGTGAATCAGCCCCAGCATTTT
CASSQDWTVNQPQHF
>few|NA|TRBJ1-2|TRBV19|15
TGTGCCAGTAGTCCTGGACAGCAAAGTTACTATGGCTACACCTTC
CASSPGQQSYYGYTF
>NA|NA|TRBJ2-7|TRBV18|14
TGTGCCAGCTCACCACCATCCGCTAACTACGAGCAGTACTTC
CASSPPSANYEQYF
>once|NA|TRBJ2-4|TRBV18|17
TGTGCCAGCTCACGGGTTCCGGGGGTGGCCAAAAACAACATTCAGTACTTC
CASSRVPGVAKNNIQYF
>once|TRBD1|TRBJ1-2|TRBV2|13
TGTGCCAGCAGCGCCGGGACAGAGGGTGGCTACACCTTC
CASSAGTEGGYTF
>NA|NA|TRBJ1-1|TRBV28|12
TGTGCCAGCGCGACCGGGGGTTTCGAAGCTTTCTTT
CASATGGFEAFF
>NA|NA|TRBJ1-1|TRBV12-3/TRBV12-4|12
TGTGCCAGCAGCCGGACTCGCACTGAAGCTTTCTTT
CASSRTRTEAFF
>NA|NA|TRBJ1-1|TRBV28|15
TGTGCCAGCAGTCTACCGGGGGGCTGGTACACTGAAGCTTTCTTT
CASSLPGGWYTEAFF
>NA|TRBD1|TRBJ1-2|TRBV7-2|14
TGTGCCAGCAGCCGGGACAGGACCGCCTATGGCTACACCTTC
CASSRDRTAYGYTF
>once|NA|TRBJ2-7|TRBV20-1|11
TGCAGTGCTAGAGGGCCGGGGGAGCAGTACTTC
CSARGPGEQYF
>NA|NA|TRBJ2-7|TRBV6-6|14
TGTGCCAGCAGTGCCGGACTCCCCCCCTACGAGCAGTACTTC
CASSAGLPPYEQYF
>NA|TRBD2|TRBJ2-5|TRBV7-3|13
TGTGCCAGCAGCTTTAGCGGGGAAGCGACCCAGTACTTC
CASSFSGEATQYF
>once|NA|TRBJ1-6|TRBV6-2/TRBV6-3|15
TGTGCCAGCAGCGACCAGGTGGTTCCTAATTCACCCCTCCACTTT
CASSDQVVPNSPLHF
>NA|TRBD2|TRBJ2-3|TRBV24-1|15
TGTGCCACCAGTGAACTAGCGGGGGCCTCGGGAACGCAGTATTTT
CATSELAGASGTQYF
>NA|TRBD2|TRBJ2-7|TRBV5-4|16
TGTGCCAGCAGCAACCTCCGGACTAGCGGGGGCTACGAGCAGTACTTC
CASSNLRTSGGYEQYF
>NA|NA|TRBJ1-6|TRBV4-1|15
TGCGCCAGCAGCCAAGACATAGTCTATAATTCACCCCTCCACTTT
CASSQDIVYNSPLHF
>NA|NA|TRBJ2-3|TRBV6-5|14
TGTGCCAGCAGTTACCGCGGGAGCACAGATACGCAGTATTTT
CASSYRGSTDTQYF
>NA|NA|TRBJ1-6|TRBV7-6|17
TGTGCCAGCAGCTTAGCGGGCGGGGGGCTATTTAATTCACCCCTCCACTTT
CASSLAGGGLFNSPLHF
>NA|TRBD2|TRBJ2-3|TRBV7-2|18
TGTGCCAGCAGCCTGGGACTAACGGGGGGAATAAGCACAGATACGCAGTATTTT
CASSLGLTGGISTDTQYF
>NA|TRBD1|TRBJ1-4|TRBV19|15
TGTGCCAGTAGTGCGGACAGGGGGAGTAATGAAAAACTGTTTTTT
CASSADRGSNEKLFF
>NA|NA|TRBJ2-5|TRBV7-9|14
TGTGCCAGCAGCTTGAGGGACAAACAAGAGACCCAGTACTTC
CASSLRDKQETQYF
>once|NA|TRBJ2-5|TRBV5-5|14
TGTGCCAGCAGCACGGGTGTTAACGAAGAGACCCAGTACTTC
CASSTGVNEETQYF
>NA|NA|TRBJ1-2|TRBV7-9|15
TGTGCCAGCAGCTTACTCGACAGGCGTCGTCGCGGCTACACCTTC
CASSLLDRRRRGYTF
>NA|TRBD1|TRBJ1-6|TRBV6-5|15
TGTGCCAGCAGGACAGGGGAGATGGGTAATTCACCCCTCCACTTT
CASRTGEMGNSPLHF
>NA|TRBD1|TRBJ1-4|TRBV14|14
TGTGCCAGCAGCCCACAGGGGTGGGGTGAAAAACTGTTTTTT
CASSPQGWGEKLFF
>NA|NA|TRBJ1-2|TRBV6-1|14
TGTGCCAGCAGTGACCAGACAGAAGGCTATGGCTACACCTTC
CASSDQTEGYGYTF
>NA|TRBD2|TRBJ2-1|TRBV3-1/TRBV3-2|17
TGTGCCAGCAGCCAAGTCCTCTCGGGGGGGGCTGGGAATGAGCAGTTCTTC
CASSQVLSGGAGNEQFF
>NA|TRBD1|TRBJ1-2|TRBV28|14
TGTGCCAGCAGTGCCTTCGACAGGGAACGTGGCTACACCTTC
CASSAFDRERGYTF
>few|NA|TRBJ2-7|TRBV6-5|15
TGTGCCAGCAGTTCTGGGCGGGGTTCTGCAAACGAGCAGTACTTC
CASSSGRGSANEQYF
>NA|NA|TRBJ2-1|TRBV11-2|13
TGTGCCAGCAGCTCAAACGACCGGGGTGAGCAGTTCTTC
CASSSNDRGEQFF
>NA|TRBD1|TRBJ2-1|TRBV5-1|15
TGCGCCAGCAGCTTGGGACAGGGAGCCCCCAATGAGCAGTTCTTC
CASSLGQGAPNEQFF
>few|NA|TRBJ1-1|TRBV6-5|13
TGTGCCAGCAGTTCCAGGGATGACACTGAAGCTTTCTTT
CASSSRDDTEAFF
>NA|TRBD1|TRBJ1-2|TRBV6-6|15
TGTGCCAGCAGTTCCTCCGGGACAGGGGGCTCTGGCTACACCTTC
CASSSSGTGGSGYTF
>NA|NA|TRBJ2-3|TRBV25-1|18
TGTGCCAGCAGTGATACGGCAGGGGCGTCCCGTTGGGCAGATACGCAGTATTTT
CASSDTAGASRWADTQYF
>NA|TRBD1|TRBJ1-1|TRBV12-3/TRBV12-4|13
TGTGCCAGCAGCAGGACAGGGAACGCTGAAGCTTTCTTT
CASSRTGNAEAFF
>NA|TRBD2|TRBJ2-3|TRBV6-7|16
TGTGCCAGCAGTTACCCGACTAGCCGATTCACAGATACGCAGTATTTT
CASSYPTSRFTDTQYF
>NA|NA|TRBJ1-2|TRBV24-1|12
TGTGCCACCAGTGATCCAGGGTTGAGCTACACCTTC
CATSDPGLSYTF
>NA|NA|TRBJ1-1|TRBV9|14
TGTGCCAGCAGCCCCCTAGGGGCGAACACTGAAGCTTTCTTT
CASSPLGANTEAFF
>NA|NA|TRBJ1-1|TRBV9|15
TGTGCCAGCAGCGCTCCCTCCGGGGTGGACACTGAAGCTTTCTTT
CASSAPSGVDTEAFF
>NA|NA|TRBJ1-1|TRBV9|14
TGTGCCAGCAGCCCTCACGGGGAGGGTGCTGAAGCTTTCTTT
CASSPHGEGAEAFF
>few|NA|TRBJ1-2|TRBV29-1|13
TGCAGCGTCCCCGTTCTGGACGGGAATGGCTACACCTTC
CSVPVLDGNGYTF
>NA|TRBD2|TRBJ2-6|TRBV29-1|14
TGCAGCGTTGAAGTCGGGGGAGGGTCCAACGTCCTGACTTTC
CSVEVGGGSNVLTF
>NA|TRBD1|TRBJ1-2|TRBV7-8|15
TGTGCCAGCAGCTCATCCGGGACAGGGAAGTATGGCTACACCTTC
CASSSSGTGKYGYTF
>NA|NA|TRBJ1-1|TRBV5-6|13
TGTGCCAGCAGCCCCGACACCTTGAACAAGGCTTTCTTT
CASSPDTLNKAFF
>NA|TRBD1|TRBJ2-5|TRBV27|14
TGTGCCAGCAGCTCCGGGACAGAGCAAGAGACCCAGTACTTC
CASSSGTEQETQYF
>NA|TRBD1|TRBJ1-1|TRBV10-3|16
TGTGCCATCAGTGTCGTACAGACAGGGTCGCACACTGAAGCTTTCTTT
CAISVVQTGSHTEAFF
>NA|TRBD2|TRBJ2-2|TRBV7-2|17
TGTGCCAGCAGCGGTCTAGCGGGGGGGCCGGACACCGGGGAGCTGTTTTTT
CASSGLAGGPDTGELFF
>once|NA|TRBJ1-1|TRBV6-5|11
TGTGCCCACGACGGGGGTCGGGAAGCTTTCTTT
CAHDGGREAFF